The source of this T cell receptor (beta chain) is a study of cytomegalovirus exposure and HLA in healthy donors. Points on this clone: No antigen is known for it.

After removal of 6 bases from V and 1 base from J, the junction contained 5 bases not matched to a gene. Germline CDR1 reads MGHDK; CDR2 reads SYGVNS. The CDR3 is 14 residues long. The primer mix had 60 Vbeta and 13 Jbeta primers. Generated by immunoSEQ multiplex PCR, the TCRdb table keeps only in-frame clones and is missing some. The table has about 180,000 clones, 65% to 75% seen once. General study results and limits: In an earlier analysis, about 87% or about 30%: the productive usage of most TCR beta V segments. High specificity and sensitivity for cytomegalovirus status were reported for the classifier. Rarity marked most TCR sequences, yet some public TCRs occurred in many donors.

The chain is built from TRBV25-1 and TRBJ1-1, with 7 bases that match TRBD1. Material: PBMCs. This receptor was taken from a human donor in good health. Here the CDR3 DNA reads TGTGCCAGCAGATCGACAGGGCCGAACACTGAAGCTTTCTTT. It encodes CASRSTGPNTEAFF.